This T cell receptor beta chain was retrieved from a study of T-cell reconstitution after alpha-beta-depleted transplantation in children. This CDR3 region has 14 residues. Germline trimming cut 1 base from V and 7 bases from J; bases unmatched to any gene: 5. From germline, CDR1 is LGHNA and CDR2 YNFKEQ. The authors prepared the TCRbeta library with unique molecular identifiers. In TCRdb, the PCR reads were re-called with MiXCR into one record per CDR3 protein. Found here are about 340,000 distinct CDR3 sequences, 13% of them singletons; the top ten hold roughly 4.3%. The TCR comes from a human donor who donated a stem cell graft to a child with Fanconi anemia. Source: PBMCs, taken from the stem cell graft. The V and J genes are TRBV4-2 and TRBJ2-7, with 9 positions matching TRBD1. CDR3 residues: CASSQAGQGREQYF. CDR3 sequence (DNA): TGTGCCAGCAGCCAAGCAGGACAGGGGAGGGAGCAGTACTTC.